Sequencing of this T cell receptor beta chain was carried out in a study of T cells in localized non-small cell lung cancer. Method: immunoSEQ multiplex PCR; TCRdb's copy keeps in-frame clones and lacks some. In the table there are 45,000 to 65,000 clones, around 90% of which are singletons. Turning to this clone: Its antigen is currently unknown.

General study points: Density of T cells in blood, when higher, went with longer overall survival. Heterogeneity cannot be ruled out, as sequencing used one tumor region only. Within adjacent lung there appeared a median roughly 60 of the top 100 tumor clones. Uninvolved adjacent lung showed peak T cell clonality, exceeding tumor.

This receptor was taken from a man aged 35-69 years with stage I squamous cell lung carcinoma. Sequencing used peripheral blood, obtained before any cancer treatment.

DNA of the CDR3: TGTGCCAGCAGTCTCCTTGGGGGAGTAGAGCAGTTCTTC. The encoded protein is CASSLLGGVEQFF. The genes are TRBV6-5 and TRBJ2-1; D may match TRBD1 or TRBD2 (5 bases each). V was pared by 5 bases and J by 10 bases, with 15 bases between. Germline lookup yields CDR1 MNHEY and CDR2 SVGAGI. This CDR3 is built from 13 residues.